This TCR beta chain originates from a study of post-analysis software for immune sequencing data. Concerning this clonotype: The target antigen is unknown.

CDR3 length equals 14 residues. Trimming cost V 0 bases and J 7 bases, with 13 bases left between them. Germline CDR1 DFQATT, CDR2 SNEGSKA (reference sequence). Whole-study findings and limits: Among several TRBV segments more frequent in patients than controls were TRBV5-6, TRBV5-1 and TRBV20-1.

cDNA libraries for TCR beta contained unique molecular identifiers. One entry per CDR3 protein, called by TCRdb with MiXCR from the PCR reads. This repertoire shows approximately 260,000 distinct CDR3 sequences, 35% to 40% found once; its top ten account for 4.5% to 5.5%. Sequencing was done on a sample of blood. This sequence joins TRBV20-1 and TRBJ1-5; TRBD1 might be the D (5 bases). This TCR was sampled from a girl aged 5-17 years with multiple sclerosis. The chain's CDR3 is CSARDPPGAQPQHF. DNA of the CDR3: TGCAGTGCTAGAGATCCTCCCGGGGCGCAGCCCCAGCATTTT.